The clone carrying this T cell receptor beta chain was picked up many times. A CD8+CD4-CCR7+CD45RA+ gate was used to sort naive CD8 T cells. TCRdb reprocessed the PCR reads via MiXCR and lists one record per CDR3 protein. The sample carries about 510,000 distinct CDR3 sequences, roughly 24% recorded once. The source of the sample is a study of molecular identifiers for immune sequencing clone quantification. The germline V gene encodes CDR1 SGHKS and CDR2 YYEKEE (reference sequence). J was trimmed by 5 bases and V by 4 bases; bases with no gene match: 7. The CDR3 loop spans 14 amino acids. This chain uses TRBV5-5 with TRBJ1-1; 8 nucleotides align to TRBD1. Material: naive CD8+ T cells from blood, with Jurkat cell RNA spiked in. Subset denoted: FACS-sorted CD8+CD4-CCR7+CD45RA+ naive T cells. This receptor was taken from a human donor in good health. Some libraries in this study had Jurkat cell RNA spiked in. The CDR3 here is CASSAGQGATEAFF. Written as DNA, the CDR3 is TGTGCCAGCAGCGCTGGGCAGGGGGCAACTGAAGCTTTCTTT.